Listed here are 22 T cell receptor beta chains from one sample, sequenced in a study of spatial heterogeneity in lung cancer. General study results and limits: Counts of expanded intratumoral alpha and beta TCRs tracked tumor mutation counts.

Stated time point: sample taken at primary tumor resection. TCRdb reanalysed the 5' RACE reads using MiXCR and keeps one entry per CDR3 protein. The sample consists of about 10,000 distinct CDR3 sequences, over 50% of them appearing once. What these receptors recognize is not known. Sample: lung tumor tissue, taken at surgery. Receptors were obtained from a female donor with early-stage non-small cell lung cancer.

This clonotype appeared a few times. The V gene is TRBV12-3 or TRBV12-4, the J gene TRBJ1-2; D is undetermined. Trimming pared 4 bases from V and 4 bases from J, leaving 7 bases between. The CDR3 runs 12 residues. The CDR3 DNA follows: TGTGCCAGCAGTTCGTCAATCTATGGCTACACCTTC. Protein sequence: CASSSSIYGYTF.

This chain joins TRBV3-1 and TRBJ2-7; 7 bases map to TRBD1. This CDR3 has 13 amino acids. CDR1 and CDR2 (germline): LGHDT, YNNKEL (reference sequence). The J segment lost 3 bases and the V segment lost 1 base, leaving 0 bases of the junction unmatched. The CDR3 loop reads CASSQGDSYEQYF. The CDR3 nucleotides read TGTGCCAGCAGCCAAGGGGACAGCTACGAGCAGTACTTC.

Only one count was recorded for this clonotype. Here the CDR3 reads CSAETSGVETQYF. The CDR3 region has the DNA TGCAGTGCAGAGACTAGCGGGGTAGAGACCCAGTACTTC. The V and J genes are TRBV20-1 and TRBJ2-5, with 11 positions matching TRBD2. Germline values: CDR1 DFQATT, CDR2 SNEGSKA (reference sequence). The V and J ends lost 6 bases and 4 bases, in that order; junction bases with no gene match: 4. This CDR3 has 13 residues.

The sample holds a few counts of this clonotype. V usage is TRBV7-2 and J usage is TRBJ2-7, with a weak D call TRBD1 (5 bases). Per the germline V gene, CDR1 is SGHTA and CDR2 is FQGNSA. This CDR3 region has 13 residues. V was clipped by 3 bases and J by 3 bases, with 9 bases between them. The DNA of the CDR3 is TGTGCCAGCAGCTTTACAGGAAACTACGAGCAGTACTTC. It translates to CASSFTGNYEQYF.

The genes are TRBV6-1 and TRBJ1-5, with 8 bases lining up with TRBD1. The CDR3 loop spans 14 amino acids. Germline V lookup: CDR1 MNHNS, CDR2 SASEGT. The ends lost 4 bases at V and 2 bases at J; junction bases unmatched: 1. CDR3 loop: CASSVTGGNQPQHF. The DNA for the CDR3 is TGTGCCAGCAGTGTGACAGGGGGCAATCAGCCCCAGCATTTT.

The rearrangement uses TRBV6-2 or TRBV6-3 and TRBJ2-4; a weak D match, TRBD2 (6 bases). This CDR3 comprises 14 residues. Trimming removed 7 bases from V and 7 bases from J, with 17 bases in between. Looked up from germline, CDR1 is MNHEY and CDR2 is SVGEGT. The CDR3 loop reads CASTRTGGANIQYF. CDR3 bases: TGTGCCAGCACTCGTACTGGCGGGGCTAACATTCAGTACTTC.

The V call is TRBV30, the J call TRBJ2-5, with D uncertain. The CDR3 sequence is 10 residues long. CDR1 and CDR2 from the germline V gene are GTSNPN and SVGIG (reference sequence). Trimming pared 0 bases from V and 4 bases from J, leaving 0 bases between. The CDR3 coding sequence is TGTGCCTGGAGTGTAGAGACCCAGTACTTC. As protein: CAWSVETQYF.

There are a few counts of this clonotype. The chain combines TRBV28 with TRBJ2-1, with 7 positions matching TRBD1. The J segment lost 8 bases and the V segment lost 5 bases, leaving 12 bases of the junction unmatched. CDR3 length equals 15 residues. CDR1 is MDHEN, CDR2 SYDVKM, per germline. CDR3 sequence: CASSISLTTGDEQFF. In DNA form, the CDR3 reads TGTGCCAGCAGTATTTCCCTCACTACAGGGGATGAGCAGTTCTTC.

The rearrangement links TRBV7-2 to TRBJ2-5; D not resolved. V shed 5 bases and J shed 5 bases, with 15 bases lying between them. CDR3 length equals 14 residues. Germline V CDR1 and CDR2: SGHTA, FQGNSA. CDR3 loop: CASSRASLVETQYF. As DNA, the CDR3 is TGTGCCAGCAGCCGAGCGAGTCTTGTGGAGACCCAGTACTTC. Looking up the rest from reference TRBV7-2 and TRBJ2-5 gives the full variable domain: GAGVSQSPSNKVTEKGKDVELRCDPISGHTALYWYRQSLGQGLEFLIYFQGNSAPDKSGLPSDRFSAERTGGSVSTLTIQRTQQEDSAVYLCASSRASLVETQYFGPGTRLLVL.

The chain has TRBV7-2 and TRBJ2-3; 12 nucleotides match TRBD2. V was pared by 5 bases and J by 4 bases, with 7 bases of the junction left unmatched. Germline lookup yields CDR1 SGHTA and CDR2 FQGNSA. CDR3 length: 16 amino acids. In DNA form, the CDR3 reads TGTGCCAGCAGCACCGAGCTAGCGGGGGGGCCAGATACGCAGTATTTT. Amino acids: CASSTELAGGPDTQYF.

V gene TRBV20-1 combines with J gene TRBJ2-5; TRBD1 agrees at 7 bases. The germline CDR1 and CDR2 sequences are DFQATT and SNEGSKA (reference sequence). The CDR3 spans 16 residues. Unmatched junction bases numbered 12, after V lost 0 bases and J lost 5 bases. The CDR3 bases are TGCAGTGCTAGAGATTACAAAGGACACAGGGGTGAGACCCAGTACTTC. Encoded protein: CSARDYKGHRGETQYF.

The chain joins TRBV2 to TRBJ2-7; D gene unclear. Germline V gene lookup returns CDR1 SNHLY and CDR2 FYNNEI. The V end lost 8 bases, the J end lost 0 bases, and 14 bases lay between the germline ends. The CDR3 length is 14 residues. CDR3 bases: TGTGCCAGCTGCGGCCTTAGGATCTCCTACGAGCAGTACTTC. Its translation is CASCGLRISYEQYF.

With respect to this clonotype: Germline is not matched at one junction end, which may reflect a read error. The CDR3 reads CASSGQGISPLHF. The CDR3 DNA reads TGTGCCAGCTCGGGACAGGGCATTTCACCCCTCCATTTT. V gene TRBV11-2 combines with J gene TRBJ1-6; 9 nucleotides align to TRBD1. The CDR3 consists of 13 residues. CDR1 SGHAT and CDR2 FQNNGV come from the germline V gene.

CDR3 region: CASSSPVQPQHF. CDR3 bases: TGTGCCAGCAGTTCCCCGGTCCAGCCCCAGCATTTT. The rearrangement joins TRBV12-3 or TRBV12-4 to TRBJ1-5; no firm D call. V lost 4 bases and J lost 7, with 8 bases in between. CDR3 length: 12 amino acids.

This clonotype was counted a few times. The rearrangement uses TRBV7-2 and TRBJ2-2; TRBD2 matches 7 bases. The CDR3 runs to 17 residues. Germline CDR1 is SGHTA and CDR2 is FQGNSA. After removal of 3 bases from V and 5 bases from J, the junction contained 12 bases not matched to a gene. The CDR3: CASSFRGLNLRTGELFF. The CDR3 DNA sequence: TGTGCCAGCAGCTTTCGGGGACTAAACCTTAGAACCGGGGAGCTGTTTTTT.

This clonotype was detected only a few times. The J gene is TRBJ2-5, the V gene TRBV5-1, with a possible D match to TRBD2 (5 bases). The germline V gene encodes CDR1 SGHRS and CDR2 YFSETQ. V lost 1 base and J 4 bases, leaving 11 bases between the germline ends. The CDR3 has 14 residues. CDR3 coding DNA: TGCGCCAGCAGCTTGACGGTCGGAGGAGAGACCCAGTACTTC. Encoded protein: CASSLTVGGETQYF.

The rearrangement joins TRBV5-1 to TRBJ1-5; D unclear. Germline V CDR1 and CDR2: SGHRS, YFSETQ. CDR3 length: 13 residues. V was cut by 4 bases and J by 6 bases, with 11 bases left in between. CDR3 coding DNA: TGCGCCAGCAGCCCAAGTGGCGGTCAGCCCCAGCATTTT. Translating it yields CASSPSGGQPQHF. The whole variable domain, filled in from reference TRBV5-1 and TRBJ1-5, reads KAGVTQTPRYLIKTRGQQVTLSCSPISGHRSVSWYQQTPGQGLQFLFEYFSETQRNKGNFPGRFSGRQFSNSRSEMNVSTLELGDSALYLCASSPSGGQPQHFGDGTRLSIL.

The rearrangement joins TRBV7-9 to TRBJ1-4, with D unclear. The CDR3 is 16 residues long. Germline CDR1 SEHNR, CDR2 FQNEAQ (reference sequence). The ends were cut back, 0 bases at V and 0 bases at J, with 8 bases in the middle. The CDR3 loop reads CASSLAWTPTNEKLFF. The CDR3 DNA reads as TGTGCCAGCAGCTTAGCTTGGACGCCAACTAATGAAAAACTGTTTTTT.

J is TRBJ2-2 and V is TRBV19, with no clear D. Germline assignment: CDR1 LNHDA and CDR2 SQIVND (reference sequence). The CDR3 runs 15 residues. V lost 4 bases, J lost 5 bases, and 14 bases lay in between. The CDR3 DNA follows: TGTGCCAGTAGTACCCTAAATACTGTAACCGGGGAGCTGTTTTTT. This codes for CASSTLNTVTGELFF.

This chain connects TRBV13 to TRBJ1-3; TRBD1 might be the D (6 bases). V was clipped by 3 bases and J by 5 bases, with 14 bases between them. Germline lookup yields CDR1 PRHDT and CDR2 FYEKMQ (reference sequence). The CDR3 contains 15 residues. CDR3 amino acids: CASSFKGGLRNTIYF. The DNA of the CDR3 is TGTGCCAGCAGCTTTAAAGGGGGTCTACGAAACACCATATATTTT.

This clonotype was seen more than once but under ten times. The chain uses TRBV7-9 and TRBJ2-1; TRBD1 agrees at 7 bases. The germline CDR1 and CDR2 sequences are SEHNR and FQNEAQ (reference sequence). V shed 3 bases and J 7 bases; nucleotides not matched to a gene: 9. The CDR3 is 15 amino acids. CDR3 sequence reads: CASSFVRGGPNEQFF. In DNA, the CDR3 is TGTGCCAGCAGCTTCGTTCGAGGGGGCCCTAATGAGCAGTTCTTC.

This chain joins TRBV6-1 and TRBJ2-1; TRBD2 is a possible D gene (7 bases). The CDR3 runs 15 residues. Germline CDR1 reads MNHNS; CDR2 reads SASEGT. Trimming cost V 3 bases and J 4 bases, with 13 bases left between them. The CDR3 sequence: CASSDRGASYNEQFF. The CDR3 DNA reads as TGTGCCAGCAGTGATCGGGGGGCTTCATACAATGAGCAGTTCTTC.